Shown below are 15 T cell receptor beta chains from a single sample sequenced in a study of blood T cell repertoires in COVID-19. Clones were sequenced by immunoSEQ multiplex PCR, and TCRdb holds only the in-frame ones, with some missing. The sample carries 270,000 or so clones, 80% to 90% recorded once. The sequenced sample consisted of peripheral blood. The receptors stem from a woman between 40 and 50 years old who had recovered from COVID-19.

This rearrangement joins TRBV7-3 to TRBJ2-7; TRBD1 aligns across 9 bases. Germline trimming cut 5 bases from V and 3 bases from J; bases unmatched to any gene: 11. In germline, CDR1 is SGHTA, CDR2 FQGTGA. This CDR3 is built from 16 residues. DNA for the CDR3: TGTGCCAGCAGCAAATCCCCGGGACAGGGAGACTACGAGCAGTACTTC. It is translated as CASSKSPGQGDYEQYF.

The chain has TRBV4-2 and TRBJ1-2, with D hard to call. The CDR3 spans 15 residues. V was shortened by 4 bases and J by 4 bases, with 16 bases between the two germline ends. Germline CDR1 and CDR2: LGHNA and YNFKEQ. CDR3 bases: TGTGCCAGCAGCCCCTCTGCTGGATACAGCTATGGCTACACCTTC. The encoded protein is CASSPSAGYSYGYTF.

V gene TRBV11-3 combines with J gene TRBJ1-2, with D perhaps TRBD1 (6 bases). Trimming removed 7 bases at V and 4 bases at J, with 13 bases between. From germline, CDR1 is SGHNT and CDR2 YENEEA. The CDR3 consists of 13 residues. This CDR3 is CASNTGMGYGYTF. The CDR3 DNA is TGTGCCAGCAATACAGGGATGGGCTATGGCTACACCTTC. The full variable domain, in which reference TRBV11-3 and TRBJ1-2 provide the parts outside the CDR3, is EAGVVQSPRYKIIEKKQPVAFWCNPISGHNTLYWYLQNLGQGPELLIRYENEEAVDDSQLPKDRFSAERLKGVDSTLKIQPAELGDSAVYLCASNTGMGYGYTFGSGTRLTVV.

V gene TRBV7-9 combines with J gene TRBJ2-2, with 8 bases fitting TRBD1. There are 18 residues in the CDR3. Per the germline V gene, CDR1 is SEHNR and CDR2 is FQNEAQ (reference sequence). V trimming: 5 bases; J trimming: 0 bases; junction bases outside the gene matches: 11. CDR3 sequence (DNA): TGTGCCAGCAGCCCCTACTCCTCCAGGGGGCCGAACACCGGGGAGCTGTTTTTT. It translates to CASSPYSSRGPNTGELFF.

This chain links TRBV5-6 with TRBJ1-6, with unresolved D. Trimming shortened V by 7 bases and J by 0 bases, and 14 bases separated the two germline ends. Germline-derived CDR1 and CDR2 are SGHDT and YYEEEE. The CDR3 is 16 residues long. CDR3 protein: CASGPAGNSYNSPLHF. Here the CDR3 DNA reads TGTGCCAGCGGACCGGCGGGGAACTCCTATAATTCACCCCTCCACTTT.

The CDR3 DNA is TGTGCCAGCAGCTACGAGCGATCGGAGACCCAGTACTTC. This gives the protein CASSYERSETQYF. The rearrangement links TRBV5-4 to TRBJ2-5; D remains ambiguous. Germline V gene lookup returns CDR1 SGHNT and CDR2 YYREEE (reference sequence). This CDR3 comprises 13 residues. V was pared by 3 bases and J by 5 bases, with 11 bases between. Complete variable domain (other parts from reference TRBV5-4 and TRBJ2-5): ETGVTQSPTHLIKTRGQQVTLRCSSQSGHNTVSWYQQALGQGPQFIFQYYREEENGRGNFPPRFSGLQFPNYSSELNVNALELDDSALYLCASSYERSETQYFGPGTRLLVL.

This chain links TRBV21-1 with TRBJ2-3; the table's D call TRBD2 went unverified against the DNA. TRBV21-1 is shown as a pseudogene. The CDR3 is 16 residues long. In nucleotides, the CDR3 is TGTGCCAGCAGCAAAGCGGAGCTAGCGGTCGCAGATACGCAGTATTTT. Its translation is CASSKAELAVADTQYF.

The rearrangement uses TRBV28 and TRBJ1-5; 8 bases are shared with TRBD1. CDR3 length: 14 residues. CDR1 and CDR2 (germline): MDHEN, SYDVKM. Germline trimming cut 6 bases from V and 3 bases from J; bases unmatched to any gene: 4. The DNA of the CDR3 is TGTGCCAGCAGGGTGACAGGGGACAATCAGCCCCAGCATTTT. The encoded protein is CASRVTGDNQPQHF.

This clone was observed a handful of times. The chain combines TRBV6-1 with TRBJ1-1; D remains unclear. V was trimmed by 3 bases and J by 0 bases, leaving 11 bases between them. This CDR3 region has 15 residues. CDR1 MNHNS and CDR2 SASEGT come from the germline V gene. The DNA for the CDR3 is TGTGCCAGCAGTGACACCACTGGTCTGAACACTGAAGCTTTCTTT. This sequence encodes CASSDTTGLNTEAFF.

This chain uses TRBV7-9 with TRBJ2-7, with D perhaps TRBD1 (6 bases). The V gene's germline CDR1 is SEHNR and CDR2 FQNEAQ (reference sequence). This CDR3 has 15 residues. Trimming pared 4 bases from V and 1 base from J, leaving 14 bases between. The CDR3 nucleotides read TGTGCCAGCAGCTCCGGACAGAAACTGTCCTACGAGCAGTACTTC. It is translated as CASSSGQKLSYEQYF.

V gene TRBV20-1 combines with J gene TRBJ2-3; 10 positions match TRBD2. The junction had 5 bases not matched to a gene; V was cut back by 3 bases and J by 2 bases. Per germline, CDR1 DFQATT and CDR2 SNEGSKA (reference sequence). The CDR3 runs 15 residues. CDR3 residues: CSASVLAGDTDTQYF. In nucleotides, the CDR3 is TGCAGTGCTAGTGTCCTAGCGGGAGACACAGATACGCAGTATTTT.

The gene calls are TRBV30 and TRBJ1-5; 7 positions match TRBD1. The CDR3 contains 13 residues. CDR1 and CDR2 (germline): GTSNPN, SVGIG (reference sequence). The J segment lost 2 bases and the V segment lost 5 bases, leaving 3 bases of the junction unmatched. The CDR3, as DNA: TGTGCCTGGGACAGGGCTGGCAATCAGCCCCAGCATTTT. Protein: CAWDRAGNQPQHF.

The V call is TRBV27, the J call TRBJ2-1; 12 bases agree with TRBD2. Trimming cost V 6 bases and J 10 bases; bases outside gene matches: 7. Germline V CDR1 and CDR2: MNHEY, SMNVEV (reference sequence). This CDR3 comprises 14 residues. The CDR3 loop is CASRELAGGREQFF. The CDR3 nucleotides read TGTGCCAGCAGAGAACTAGCGGGAGGTCGGGAGCAGTTCTTC.

The sample holds one count of this clone. The gene calls are TRBV6-5 and TRBJ2-7; 8 nucleotides align to TRBD1. This CDR3 contains 15 residues. Trimming at V came to 6 bases and at J to 6 bases, leaving 13 bases not matched to a gene. CDR1 is MNHEY, CDR2 SVGAGI, per germline. The chain's CDR3 is CASSKSGQGFGEQYV. The CDR3 DNA sequence: TGTGCCAGCAGCAAAAGCGGACAGGGTTTTGGCGAGCAGTACGTC.

The chain combines TRBV6-6 with TRBJ2-7, with TRBD1 as a possible D gene (8 bases). The CDR3 runs 13 residues. Germline values: CDR1 MNHNY, CDR2 SVGAGI (reference sequence). V lost 7 bases and J 7 bases, leaving 17 bases between the germline ends. The CDR3 nucleotides read TGTGCCAGCAACACAGGGGGGGTACGAGAGCAGTACGTC. The encoded protein is CASNTGGVREQYV.